This TCR beta chain came from a study of CD8 T cells in Susac syndrome. TCR beta from blood CD8+ and CD4+ T cells was sequenced. The length of the CDR3 is 14 residues. Deletions cut 2 bases from V and 6 bases from J, with 14 bases between. Germline values: CDR1 LGHDT, CDR2 YNNKEL (reference sequence). An input of roughly 0.45 to 1 ug of RNA was subjected to reverse transcription using random hexamers. MiXCR was run by TCRdb on the immunoSEQ multiplex PCR reads, yielding one entry per CDR3 protein. The sample has approximately 110,000 distinct CDR3 sequences, roughly 95% seen once. The chain uses TRBV3-1 and TRBJ2-7, with D maybe TRBD1 (6 bases). The TCR comes from a human donor in good health. Sequencing was performed on CD4+ T cells from PBMCs. CDR3 region: CASSQWGRDGEQYF. The CDR3 DNA reads TGTGCCAGCAGCCAATGGGGGCGCGACGGCGAGCAGTACTTC.